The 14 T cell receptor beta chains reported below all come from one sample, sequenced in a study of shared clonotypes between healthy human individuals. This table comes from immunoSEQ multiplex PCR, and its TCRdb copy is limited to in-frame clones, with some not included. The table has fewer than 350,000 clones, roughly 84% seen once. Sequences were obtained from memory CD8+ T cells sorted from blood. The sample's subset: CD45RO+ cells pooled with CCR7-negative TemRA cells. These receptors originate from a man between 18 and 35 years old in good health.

CDR3 in amino acids: CASSLHQAYEQYF. CDR3 bases: TGTGCCAGCAGCTTGCACCAGGCCTACGAGCAGTACTTC. The chain uses TRBV5-4 and TRBJ2-7, with D unresolved. Looked up from germline, CDR1 is SGHNT and CDR2 is YYREEE (reference sequence). The CDR3 is 13 residues long. V lost 1 base, J lost 2 bases, and 7 bases lay in between.

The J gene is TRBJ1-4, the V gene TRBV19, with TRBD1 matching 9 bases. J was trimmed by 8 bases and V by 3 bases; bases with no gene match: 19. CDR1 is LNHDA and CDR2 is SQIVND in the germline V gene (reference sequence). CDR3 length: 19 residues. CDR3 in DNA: TGTGCCAGTAGTATCCATCGGGTTTTAGGGGACAGGGTTCGGGAAAAACTGTTTTTT. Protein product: CASSIHRVLGDRVREKLFF.

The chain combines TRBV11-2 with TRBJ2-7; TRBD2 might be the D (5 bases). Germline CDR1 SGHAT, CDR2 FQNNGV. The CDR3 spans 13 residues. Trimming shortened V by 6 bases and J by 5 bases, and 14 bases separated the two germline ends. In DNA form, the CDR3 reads TGTGCCAGCAGACTTACAGAGGGTGACGAGCAGTACTTC. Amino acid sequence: CASRLTEGDEQYF.

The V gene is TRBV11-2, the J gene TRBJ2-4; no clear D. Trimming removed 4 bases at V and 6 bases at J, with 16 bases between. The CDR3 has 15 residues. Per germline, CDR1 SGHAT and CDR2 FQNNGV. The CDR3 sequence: CASSSPTENPNIQYF. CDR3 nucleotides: TGTGCCAGCAGCTCGCCGACTGAAAACCCAAACATTCAGTACTTC.

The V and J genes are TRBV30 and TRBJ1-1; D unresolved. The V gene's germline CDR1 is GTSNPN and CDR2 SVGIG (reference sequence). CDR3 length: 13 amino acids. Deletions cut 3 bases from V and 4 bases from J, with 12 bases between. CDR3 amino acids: CAWSFSQGTEAFF. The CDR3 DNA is TGTGCCTGGAGCTTTAGCCAAGGCACTGAAGCTTTCTTT.

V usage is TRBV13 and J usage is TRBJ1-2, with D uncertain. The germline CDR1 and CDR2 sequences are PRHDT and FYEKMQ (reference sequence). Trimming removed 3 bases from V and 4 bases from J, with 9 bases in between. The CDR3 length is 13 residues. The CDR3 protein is CASSFSRFYGYTF. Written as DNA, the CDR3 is TGTGCCAGCAGCTTCAGCAGGTTCTATGGCTACACCTTC.

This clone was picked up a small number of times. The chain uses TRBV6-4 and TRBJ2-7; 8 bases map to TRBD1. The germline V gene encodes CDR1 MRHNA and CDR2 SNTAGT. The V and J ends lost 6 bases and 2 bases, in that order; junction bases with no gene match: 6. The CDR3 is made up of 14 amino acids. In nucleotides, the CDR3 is TGTGCCAGCAGCCCCGACAGGGGAGCCTACGAGCAGTACTTC. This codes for CASSPDRGAYEQYF.

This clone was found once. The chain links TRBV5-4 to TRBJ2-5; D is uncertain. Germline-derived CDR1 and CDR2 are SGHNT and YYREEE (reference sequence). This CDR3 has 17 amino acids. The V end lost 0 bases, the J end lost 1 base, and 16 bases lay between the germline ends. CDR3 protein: CASSLDGVGRTQETQYF. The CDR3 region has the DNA TGTGCCAGCAGCTTGGATGGCGTAGGGCGGACCCAAGAGACCCAGTACTTC.

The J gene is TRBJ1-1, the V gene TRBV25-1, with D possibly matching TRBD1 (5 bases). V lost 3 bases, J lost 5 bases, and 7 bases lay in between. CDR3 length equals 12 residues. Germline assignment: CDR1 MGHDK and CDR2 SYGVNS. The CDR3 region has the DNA TGTGCCAGCAGTGAGGGGGGAACTGAAGCTTTCTTT. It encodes CASSEGGTEAFF.

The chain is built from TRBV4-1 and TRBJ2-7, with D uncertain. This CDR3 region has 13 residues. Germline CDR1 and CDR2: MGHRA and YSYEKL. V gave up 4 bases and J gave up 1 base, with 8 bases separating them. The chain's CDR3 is CASSLHGSYEQYF. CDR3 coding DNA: TGCGCCAGCAGCCTTCACGGATCCTACGAGCAGTACTTC.

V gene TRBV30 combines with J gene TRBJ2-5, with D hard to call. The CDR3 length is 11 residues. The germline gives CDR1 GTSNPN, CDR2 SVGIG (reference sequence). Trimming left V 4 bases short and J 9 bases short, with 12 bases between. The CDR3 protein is CAWTDLGAQYF. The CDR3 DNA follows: TGTGCCTGGACGGACCTAGGCGCCCAGTACTTC.

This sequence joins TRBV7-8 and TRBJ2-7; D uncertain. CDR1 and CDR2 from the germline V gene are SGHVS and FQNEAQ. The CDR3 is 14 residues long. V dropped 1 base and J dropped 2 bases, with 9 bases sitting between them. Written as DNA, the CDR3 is TGTGCCAGCAGCTTAGAAGGTTGGACCTACGAGCAGTACTTC. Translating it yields CASSLEGWTYEQYF.

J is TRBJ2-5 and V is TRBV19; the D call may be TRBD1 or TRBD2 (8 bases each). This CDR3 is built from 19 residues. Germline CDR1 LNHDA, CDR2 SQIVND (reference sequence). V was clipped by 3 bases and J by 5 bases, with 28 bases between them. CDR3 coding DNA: TGTGCCAGTAGTATCTCAGGGGGCCCGAGAGCGGGAGACGTGGAGACCCAGTACTTC. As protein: CASSISGGPRAGDVETQYF.

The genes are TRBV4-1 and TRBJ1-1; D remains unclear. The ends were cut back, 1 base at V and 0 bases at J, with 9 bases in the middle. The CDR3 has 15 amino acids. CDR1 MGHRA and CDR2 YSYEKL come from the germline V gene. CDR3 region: CASSQGPGLNTEAFF. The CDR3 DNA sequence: TGCGCCAGCAGCCAAGGCCCGGGTTTGAACACTGAAGCTTTCTTT.